This T cell receptor beta chain emerged from a study of shared clonotypes between healthy human individuals. Measured with immunoSEQ multiplex PCR; TCRdb has only the in-frame clones, and not every one. The sample records some 2.3 million clones, over 85% being singletons. The CDR3 length is 13 residues. Germline CDR1 reads KGHSH; CDR2 reads LQKENI. V dropped 3 bases and J dropped 7 bases, with 9 bases sitting between them. This clone was found a few times. The sequence was collected from a young man in good health. Some clones in this sample may be carry-over from other donors' samples. What was sequenced was naive CD4+ T cells from PBMCs. Subset here: CD45RA+ positively selected. This chain uses TRBV18 with TRBJ2-2; D is unclear. The CDR3 spells CASSPTSDGELFF. CDR3 nucleotides: TGTGCCAGCTCACCGACTTCGGACGGGGAGCTGTTTTTT.